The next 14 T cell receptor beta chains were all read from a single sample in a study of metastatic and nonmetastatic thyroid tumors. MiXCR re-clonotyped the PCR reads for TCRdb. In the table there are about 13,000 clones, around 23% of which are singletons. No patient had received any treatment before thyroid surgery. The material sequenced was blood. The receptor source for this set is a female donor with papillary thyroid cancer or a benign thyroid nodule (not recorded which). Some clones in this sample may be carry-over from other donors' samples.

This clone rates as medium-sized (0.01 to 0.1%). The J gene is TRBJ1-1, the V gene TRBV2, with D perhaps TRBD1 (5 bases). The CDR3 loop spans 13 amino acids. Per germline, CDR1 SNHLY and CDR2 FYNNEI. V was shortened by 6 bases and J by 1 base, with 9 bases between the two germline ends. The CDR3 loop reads CASRGDPNTEAFF. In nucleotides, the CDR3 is TGTGCCAGCAGGGGGGACCCGAACACTGAAGCTTTCTTT. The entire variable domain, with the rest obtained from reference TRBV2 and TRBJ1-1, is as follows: EPEVTQTPSHQVTQMGQEVILRCVPISNHLYFYWYRQILGQKVEFLVSFYNNEISEKSEIFDDQFSVERPDGSNFTLKIRSTKLEDSAMYFCASRGDPNTEAFFGQGTRLTVV.

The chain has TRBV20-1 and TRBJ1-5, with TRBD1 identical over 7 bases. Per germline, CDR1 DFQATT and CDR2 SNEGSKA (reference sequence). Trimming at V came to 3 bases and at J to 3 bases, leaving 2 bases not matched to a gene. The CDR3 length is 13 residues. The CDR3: CSARTGINQPQHF. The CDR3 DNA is TGCAGTGCTAGGACAGGGATCAATCAGCCCCAGCATTTT.

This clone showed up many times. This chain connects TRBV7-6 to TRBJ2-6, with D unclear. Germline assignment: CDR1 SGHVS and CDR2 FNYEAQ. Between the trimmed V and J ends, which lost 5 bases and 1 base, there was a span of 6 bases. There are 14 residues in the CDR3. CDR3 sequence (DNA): TGTGCCAGCAGCCCACTTTCTGGGGCCAACGTCCTGACTTTC. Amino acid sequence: CASSPLSGANVLTF.

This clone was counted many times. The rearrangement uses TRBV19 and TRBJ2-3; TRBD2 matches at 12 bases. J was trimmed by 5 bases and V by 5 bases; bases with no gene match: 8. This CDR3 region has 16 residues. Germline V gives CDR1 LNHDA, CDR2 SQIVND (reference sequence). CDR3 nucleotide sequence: TGTGCCAGTAGTGCGCGGACTAGCGGGGATATAGATACGCAGTATTTT. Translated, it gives CASSARTSGDIDTQYF.

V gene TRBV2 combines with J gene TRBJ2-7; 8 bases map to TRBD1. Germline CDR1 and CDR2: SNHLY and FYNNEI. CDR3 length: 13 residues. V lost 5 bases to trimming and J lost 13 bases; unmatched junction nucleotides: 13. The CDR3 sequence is CASSPSRGQLFYV. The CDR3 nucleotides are TGTGCCAGCAGTCCGAGCAGGGGGCAACTGTTCTACGTC.

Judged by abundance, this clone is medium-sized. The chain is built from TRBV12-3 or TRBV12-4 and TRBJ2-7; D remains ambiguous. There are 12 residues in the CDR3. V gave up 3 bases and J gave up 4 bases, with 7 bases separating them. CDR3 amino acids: CASSFDGYEQYF. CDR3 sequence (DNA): TGTGCCAGCAGTTTTGACGGTTACGAGCAGTACTTC.

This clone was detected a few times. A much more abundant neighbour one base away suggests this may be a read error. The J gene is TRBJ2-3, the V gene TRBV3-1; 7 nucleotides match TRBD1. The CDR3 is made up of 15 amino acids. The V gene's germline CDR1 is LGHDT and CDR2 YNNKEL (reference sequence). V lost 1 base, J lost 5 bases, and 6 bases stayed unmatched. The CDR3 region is CASSQGGGRVDTQYF. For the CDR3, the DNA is TGTGCCAGCAGCCAAGGAGGGGGCCGGGTAGATACGCAGTATTTT.

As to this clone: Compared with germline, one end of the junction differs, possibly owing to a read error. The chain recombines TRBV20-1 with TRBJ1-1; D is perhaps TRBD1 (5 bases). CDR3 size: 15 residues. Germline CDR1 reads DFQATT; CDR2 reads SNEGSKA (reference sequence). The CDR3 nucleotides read TGCAGTGCAAGTCACCTTGAGGGGTTAGACACTGAAGCTTTGTTT. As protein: CSASHLEGLDTEALF.

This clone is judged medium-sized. The DNA for the CDR3 is TGTGCCAGCAGGCTCACTAGTTTGGACAATCAGCCCCAGCATTTT. It encodes CASRLTSLDNQPQHF. The chain couples TRBV6-1 to TRBJ1-5; D is uncertain. The germline V gene has CDR1 MNHNS and CDR2 SASEGT. Trimming left V 6 bases short and J 3 bases short, with 15 bases between. CDR3 length: 15 residues.

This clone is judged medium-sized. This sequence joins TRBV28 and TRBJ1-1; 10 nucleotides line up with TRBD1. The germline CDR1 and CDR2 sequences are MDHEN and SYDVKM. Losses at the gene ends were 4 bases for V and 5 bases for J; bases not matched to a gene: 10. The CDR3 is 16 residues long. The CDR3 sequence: CASSSGQGLVWTEAFF. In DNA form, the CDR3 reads TGTGCCAGCAGTTCGGGACAGGGGCTGGTTTGGACTGAAGCTTTCTTT.

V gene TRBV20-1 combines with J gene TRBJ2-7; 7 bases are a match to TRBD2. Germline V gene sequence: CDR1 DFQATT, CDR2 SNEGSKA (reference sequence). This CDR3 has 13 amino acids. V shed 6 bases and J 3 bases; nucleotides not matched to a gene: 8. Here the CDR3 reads CSAGGLGVYEQYF. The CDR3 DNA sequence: TGCAGTGCCGGGGGGTTAGGGGTCTACGAGCAGTACTTC.

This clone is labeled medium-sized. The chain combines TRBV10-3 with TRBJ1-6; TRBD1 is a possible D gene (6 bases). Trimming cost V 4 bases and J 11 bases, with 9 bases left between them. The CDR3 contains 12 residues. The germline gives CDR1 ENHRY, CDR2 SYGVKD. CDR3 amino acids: CAISGGGTPLHF. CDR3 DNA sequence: TGTGCCATCAGTGGAGGGGGGACACCCCTCCACTTT.

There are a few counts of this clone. CDR3 sequence reads: CASSSGMAYEQYF. The DNA for the CDR3 is TGTGCCAGCAGTTCCGGGATGGCCTACGAGCAGTACTTC. The V and J genes are TRBV28 and TRBJ2-7; maybe TRBD2 (5 bases). V dropped 4 bases and J dropped 2 bases, with 9 bases sitting between them. The CDR3 sequence is 13 residues long. CDR1 is MDHEN and CDR2 is SYDVKM in the germline V gene.

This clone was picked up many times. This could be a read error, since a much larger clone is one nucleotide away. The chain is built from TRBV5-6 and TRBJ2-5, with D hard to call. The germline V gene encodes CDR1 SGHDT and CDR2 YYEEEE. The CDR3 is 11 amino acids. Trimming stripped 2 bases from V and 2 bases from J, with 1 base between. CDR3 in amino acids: CASSLQETQYF. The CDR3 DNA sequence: TGTGCCAGCAGCTTACAAGAGACCCAGTACTTC.